This TCR beta chain was recovered during a study of CD8 T cells in Susac syndrome. The CDR3 spans 13 residues. Trimming pared 0 bases from V and 8 bases from J, leaving 11 bases between. The germline V gene encodes CDR1 SGDLS and CDR2 YYNGEE. Reverse transcription of about 0.45 to 1 ug RNA used random hexamers. TCRdb reprocessed the immunoSEQ multiplex PCR reads with MiXCR, giving one entry per CDR3 protein. The sample shows 150,000 to 200,000 distinct CDR3 sequences, 85% to 95% of them seen only once. Material: CD4+ T cells from PBMCs. The source of this sequence is a human donor with Susac syndrome. The chain uses TRBV9 and TRBJ1-2, with D perhaps TRBD1 (6 bases). The CDR3: CASSVGDIRGYTF. The CDR3, as DNA: TGTGCCAGCAGCGTAGGGGACATCCGGGGCTACACCTTC.